One sample yielded the 8 T cell receptor beta chains listed below, sequenced in a study of blood T cells in healthy people across ages. A J-beta primer mix and a sample-barcoded 5' primer were used in a second PCR of about 6 to 12 cycles. TCRdb recomputed calls from the 5' RACE reads with MiXCR, one row per CDR3 protein. Here the sample spans over 950,000 distinct CDR3 sequences, roughly 51% being singletons. Sequenced input: blood. The receptors shown here come from a woman between 55 and 75 years old in good health.

V gene TRBV14 combines with J gene TRBJ2-7; D is uncertain. The CDR3 consists of 13 residues. V lost 1 base and J lost 7, with 11 bases in between. The germline gives CDR1 SGHDN, CDR2 FVKESK. CDR3 bases: TGTGCCAGCAGCCAAGGGTTCCTTAGGGAGCAGTACTTC. Its protein product is CASSQGFLREQYF. The full variable domain, with the rest looked up from reference TRBV14 and TRBJ2-7, is EAGVTQFPSHSVIEKGQTVTLRCDPISGHDNLYWYRRVMGKEIKFLLHFVKESKQDESGMPNNRFLAERTGGTYSTLKVQPAELEDSGVYFCASSQGFLREQYFGPGTRLTVT.

V is TRBV7-2 and J is TRBJ2-3; no clear D gene. V was shortened by 2 bases and J by 2 bases, with 17 bases between the two germline ends. Germline values: CDR1 SGHTA, CDR2 FQGNSA. The CDR3 extends over 17 amino acids. The CDR3 DNA sequence: TGTGCCAGCAGCTTACCTATCAACGGGCAGAACACAGATACGCAGTATTTT. Translated, it gives CASSLPINGQNTDTQYF.

This chain joins TRBV4-1 and TRBJ1-2; D is possibly TRBD1 (6 bases). V lost 3 bases and J lost 5, with 13 bases in between. Germline CDR1 is MGHRA and CDR2 is YSYEKL. The CDR3 loop spans 14 amino acids. The CDR3 DNA follows: TGCGCCAGCAGCCATGGGGCAGGGGATTATGGCTACACCTTC. Translated, it gives CASSHGAGDYGYTF.

The chain is built from TRBV4-2 and TRBJ2-7, with 8 bases that match TRBD1. V shed 0 bases, J shed 2 bases, and the junction held 6 bases outside the gene matches. From germline, CDR1 is LGHNA and CDR2 YNFKEQ. This CDR3 region has 16 residues. The CDR3: CASSQEPDRGTYEQYF. CDR3 nucleotide sequence: TGTGCCAGCAGCCAAGAACCCGACAGGGGTACCTACGAGCAGTACTTC.

Only a few counts were recorded for this clonotype. The chain is built from TRBV2 and TRBJ1-2; D is uncertain. The CDR3 runs 10 residues. Germline lookup yields CDR1 SNHLY and CDR2 FYNNEI. V was cut by 10 bases and J by 2 bases, with 5 bases left in between. The CDR3 DNA reads as TGTGCCACAGGAAACTATGGCTACACCTTC. Its protein is CATGNYGYTF.

The V and J genes are TRBV27 and TRBJ1-5, with a tentative D call TRBD1 (6 bases). CDR1 is MNHEY, CDR2 SMNVEV, per germline (reference sequence). Trimming shortened V by 5 bases and J by 0 bases, and 11 bases separated the two germline ends. CDR3 length: 15 amino acids. The CDR3 sequence is CASSGQGFSNQPQHF. The CDR3 nucleotides are TGTGCCAGCAGTGGGCAGGGGTTTAGCAATCAGCCCCAGCATTTT.

The chain joins TRBV6-6 to TRBJ2-7, with TRBD2 as a possible D gene (6 bases). This CDR3 spans 14 amino acids. Germline CDR1 is MNHNY and CDR2 is SVGAGI (reference sequence). Trimming took off 9 bases at V and 7 bases at J, with 22 bases between the two ends. The CDR3 nucleotides are TGTGCCAGTCTCTACGGGAGAGCCAACAATGAGCAGTACTTC. It yields the protein CASLYGRANNEQYF.

The chain has TRBV9 and TRBJ2-3; 9 bases align to TRBD1. In germline, CDR1 is SGDLS, CDR2 YYNGEE. J was trimmed by 5 bases and V by 3 bases; bases with no gene match: 7. This CDR3 spans 15 amino acids. The CDR3 sequence: CASSGKTGGQDTQYF. As DNA, the CDR3 is TGTGCCAGCAGCGGCAAGACAGGGGGGCAAGATACGCAGTATTTT. The whole variable domain, filled in from reference TRBV9 and TRBJ2-3, reads DSGVTQTPKHLITATGQRVTLRCSPRSGDLSVYWYQQSLDQGLQFLIQYYNGEERAKGNILERFSAQQFPDLHSELNLSSLELGDSALYFCASSGKTGGQDTQYFGPGTRLTVL.